The 29 T cell receptor beta chains presented below share a single source sample, sequenced in a study of blood T cell repertoires in COVID-19. Here immunoSEQ multiplex PCR was the method, and the copy in TCRdb shows in-frame clones only, minus some. Of about 270,000 clones in the sample, 88% were seen once. The sample consisted of peripheral blood. The receptors come from a man aged 55 to 70 who had recovered from COVID-19.

The chain joins TRBV3-1 (or the pseudogene TRBV3-2) to TRBJ1-1; perhaps TRBD1 as D (5 bases). This CDR3 has 15 residues. Germline V gene sequence: CDR1 LGHDT, CDR2 YNNKEL (reference sequence). V lost 1 base and J lost 1, with 10 bases in between. For the CDR3, the DNA is TGTGCCAGCAGCCAAGCCCCGACAGAGAACACTGAAGCTTTCTTT. Translated, it gives CASSQAPTENTEAFF.

V is TRBV18 and J is TRBJ2-2; D call uncertain. The germline gives CDR1 KGHSH, CDR2 LQKENI. The CDR3 contains 12 residues. Trimming shortened V by 3 bases and J by 5 bases, and 4 bases separated the two germline ends. The CDR3 DNA is TGTGCCAGCTCACCGAGAACCGGGGAGCTGTTTTTT. This gives the protein CASSPRTGELFF.

V usage is TRBV10-3 and J usage is TRBJ1-4, with D tentatively TRBD1 (5 bases). Looked up from germline, CDR1 is ENHRY and CDR2 is SYGVKD. V was shortened by 10 bases and J by 0 bases, with 18 bases between the two germline ends. This CDR3 has 16 amino acids. CDR3 region: CATADRRTSTNEKLFF. DNA of the CDR3: TGTGCCACGGCCGACAGACGCACCTCAACTAATGAAAAACTGTTTTTT.

The chain employs TRBV3-1 (or the pseudogene TRBV3-2) and TRBJ1-1, with 7 positions matching TRBD1. Per germline, CDR1 LGHDT and CDR2 YNNKEL (reference sequence). This CDR3 has 13 amino acids. V gave up 2 bases and J gave up 7 bases; unmatched junction bases: 4. In nucleotides, the CDR3 is TGTGCCAGCAGCCAAAGACAGGGTAATGAAGCTTTCTTT. Its protein product is CASSQRQGNEAFF.

This clone has only one observation. The V gene is TRBV10-2, the J gene TRBJ2-1; 8 nucleotides align to TRBD1. V gave up 6 bases and J gave up 8 bases; unmatched junction bases: 6. Germline-derived CDR1 and CDR2 are WSHSY and SAAADI. The CDR3 consists of 13 residues. The CDR3, as DNA: TGCGCCAGCAGATTGATACAGGGGGATGAGCAGTTCTTC. It codes for CASRLIQGDEQFF.

This rearrangement joins TRBV7-9 to TRBJ2-7, with 8 bases matching TRBD1. Germline V gene sequence: CDR1 SEHNR, CDR2 FQNEAQ (reference sequence). This CDR3 has 12 residues. With 4 bases clipped from V and 4 bases from J, the junction kept 0 bases outside the gene matches. The CDR3 spells CASSWDRYEQYF. The CDR3 DNA reads TGTGCCAGCAGCTGGGACAGGTACGAGCAGTACTTC.

The chain carries TRBV12-3 or TRBV12-4 and TRBJ2-1; D might be TRBD1 (5 bases). The CDR3 loop spans 11 amino acids. V was trimmed by 5 bases and J by 9 bases, leaving 8 bases between them. CDR3 bases: TGTGCCAGCAGTCAGGGAATTGAGCAGTTCTTC. It translates to CASSQGIEQFF.

The V gene is TRBV3-1 (or the pseudogene TRBV3-2), the J gene TRBJ2-7; a weak D match, TRBD1 (6 bases). V was trimmed by 4 bases and J by 5 bases, leaving 12 bases between them. Germline assignment: CDR1 LGHDT and CDR2 YNNKEL (reference sequence). The CDR3 has 13 residues. The chain's CDR3 is CASSPNQGNEQYF. As DNA, the CDR3 is TGTGCCAGCAGCCCTAACCAGGGGAACGAGCAGTACTTC.

V gene TRBV3-1 (or the pseudogene TRBV3-2) combines with J gene TRBJ2-7; 7 bases align to TRBD2. This CDR3 comprises 17 residues. With 4 bases clipped from V and 0 bases from J, the junction kept 12 bases outside the gene matches. CDR1 is LGHDT, CDR2 YNNKEL, per germline (reference sequence). The CDR3 spells CASSLRRNGGISYEQYF. The CDR3 DNA sequence: TGTGCCAGCAGCCTTCGGCGGAACGGGGGGATCTCCTACGAGCAGTACTTC.

The V call is TRBV19, the J call TRBJ1-1, with 10 bases lining up with TRBD1. V was clipped by 7 bases and J by 0 bases; unmatched bases: 17. The CDR3 has 19 amino acids. Germline-derived CDR1 and CDR2 are LNHDA and SQIVND (reference sequence). CDR3 DNA: TGTGCCAGTACCGTCGGAGGGACAGGGGCATATTTATTGAACACTGAAGCTTTCTTT. It specifies CASTVGGTGAYLLNTEAFF.

This clone was detected once. V usage is TRBV14 and J usage is TRBJ1-3; unclear D gene. This CDR3 has 14 residues. The germline V gene has CDR1 SGHDN and CDR2 FVKESK. V was trimmed by 4 bases and J by 4 bases, leaving 11 bases between them. CDR3 nucleotide sequence: TGTGCCAGCAGCCGGATACCGGGGGGAAACACCATATATTTT. Its protein product is CASSRIPGGNTIYF.

The rearrangement links TRBV9 to TRBJ2-5; 9 bases map to TRBD2. Germline lookup yields CDR1 SGDLS and CDR2 YYNGEE. The V gene end was trimmed by 0 bases and the J gene end by 9 bases; junction bases not matched to a gene: 12. This CDR3 is built from 16 residues. The CDR3 coding sequence is TGTGCCAGCAGCGTAGGGGGAGCGGGGGGCTCCGTGGCCCAGTACTTC. Translation gives CASSVGGAGGSVAQYF.

This chain connects TRBV23-1 to TRBJ2-3; maybe TRBD2 (6 bases). TRBV23-1 counts as an open reading frame of uncertain function. Trimming removed 2 bases at V and 4 bases at J, with 19 bases between. This CDR3 has 17 amino acids. The CDR3 loop is CASSQEAFRPGADTQYF. The DNA for the CDR3 is TGCGCCAGCAGTCAAGAGGCCTTCCGACCGGGAGCAGATACGCAGTATTTT.

This sequence joins TRBV19 and TRBJ1-6, with D possibly being TRBD1 (6 bases). The CDR3 has 15 amino acids. Germline values: CDR1 LNHDA, CDR2 SQIVND (reference sequence). The ends were cut back, 7 bases at V and 7 bases at J, with 17 bases in the middle. The CDR3 protein is CASIASGQKNSPLHF. For the CDR3, the DNA is TGTGCCAGTATAGCAAGCGGACAGAAAAATTCACCCCTCCACTTT.

This rearrangement joins TRBV6-6 to TRBJ1-4, with 8 bases identical to TRBD1. The CDR3 runs to 14 residues. The junction had 8 bases not matched to a gene; V was cut back by 6 bases and J by 8 bases. The germline V gene encodes CDR1 MNHNY and CDR2 SVGAGI (reference sequence). The CDR3 DNA reads TGTGCCAGCAGGCAGGGGGCGCGCGGAGAAAAACTGTTTTTT. It encodes CASRQGARGEKLFF.

The chain combines TRBV5-1 with TRBJ2-7, with unresolved D. This CDR3 is 13 amino acids long. Germline V gives CDR1 SGHRS, CDR2 YFSETQ. Trimming shortened V by 0 bases and J by 6 bases, and 10 bases separated the two germline ends. In DNA, the CDR3 is TGCGCCAGCAGCTTGGGGGCTACTCGCGAGCAGTACTTC. Amino acid sequence: CASSLGATREQYF.

J is TRBJ1-4 and V is TRBV2; 9 positions agree with TRBD1. The J segment lost 7 bases and the V segment lost 1 base, leaving 1 base of the junction unmatched. Germline loops: CDR1 SNHLY, CDR2 FYNNEI. This CDR3 is built from 14 residues. The CDR3 nucleotides read TGTGCCAGCAGTGAAGACAGGGGGCGTGAAAAACTGTTTTTT. Its translation: CASSEDRGREKLFF.

This clone was observed a single time. J is TRBJ2-2 and V is TRBV21-1; the D call in the table, TRBD1, was not verified against the DNA. TRBV21-1 is a recognized pseudogene. The CDR3 length is 15 residues. CDR3 sequence reads: CASSKAIGGTGELFF. The CDR3 coding sequence is TGTGCCAGCAGCAAAGCGATAGGGGGAACCGGGGAGCTGTTTTTT.

The V and J genes are TRBV5-1 and TRBJ1-2, with TRBD1 matching 9 bases. The ends lost 0 bases at V and 2 bases at J; junction bases unmatched: 2. The CDR3 is 15 residues long. CDR1 is SGHRS, CDR2 YFSETQ, per germline. CDR3 sequence (DNA): TGCGCCAGCAGCTTGGGAGGACAGGGGAACTATGGCTACACCTTC. The encoded protein is CASSLGGQGNYGYTF.

This clone was seen just once. The CDR3 region has the DNA TGTGCCAGCAGCAAACAAGTCAGCTCTGGAAACACCATATATTTT. Amino acids: CASSKQVSSGNTIYF. The rearrangement joins TRBV7-2 to TRBJ1-3; D not certain. V was trimmed by 5 bases and J by 0 bases, leaving 11 bases between them. Germline loops: CDR1 SGHTA, CDR2 FQGNSA. CDR3 length equals 15 residues.

V usage is TRBV7-9 and J usage is TRBJ2-3; 13 bases are shared with TRBD2. The V and J ends lost 3 bases and 1 base, in that order; junction bases with no gene match: 1. The CDR3 is made up of 16 amino acids. CDR1 is SEHNR and CDR2 is FQNEAQ in the germline V gene (reference sequence). The CDR3 sequence is CASSFGLAGGTDTQYF. The DNA for the CDR3 is TGTGCCAGCAGCTTCGGACTAGCGGGGGGCACAGATACGCAGTATTTT.

This chain uses TRBV7-9 with TRBJ2-1; TRBD1 matches 9 bases. V trimming: 4 bases; J trimming: 7 bases; junction bases outside the gene matches: 5. CDR3 length: 14 residues. Germline V gives CDR1 SEHNR, CDR2 FQNEAQ (reference sequence). CDR3 region: CASSSGTGKNEQFF. Here the CDR3 DNA reads TGTGCCAGCAGCTCCGGGACAGGGAAGAATGAGCAGTTCTTC.

The chain has TRBV19 and TRBJ2-7; D is undetermined. V was clipped by 4 bases and J by 0 bases, with 10 bases between them. The germline V gene has CDR1 LNHDA and CDR2 SQIVND (reference sequence). The CDR3 totals 14 residues. For the CDR3, the DNA is TGTGCCAGTAGTACCCGACTGAGCTCCTACGAGCAGTACTTC. Its protein is CASSTRLSSYEQYF. The variable domain in full, completed from reference TRBV19 and TRBJ2-7, reads DGGITQSPKYLFRKEGQNVTLSCEQNLNHDAMYWYRQDPGQGLRLIYYSQIVNDFQKGDIAEGYSVSREKKESFPLTVTSAQKNPTAFYLCASSTRLSSYEQYFGPGTRLTVT.

The chain couples TRBV12-3 or TRBV12-4 to TRBJ2-3; D gene unclear. V gave up 4 bases and J gave up 5 bases, with 7 bases separating them. CDR3 size: 12 residues. CDR3 in DNA: TGTGCCAGCAGTTCCGGGTTAGATACGCAGTATTTT. Translation: CASSSGLDTQYF.

The CDR3: CASSQDGLAGGYTGELFF. CDR3 bases: TGTGCCAGCAGCCAAGATGGGCTAGCGGGGGGATATACCGGGGAGCTGTTTTTT. The genes are TRBV3-1 (or the pseudogene TRBV3-2) and TRBJ2-2; TRBD2 agrees at 11 bases. This CDR3 contains 18 residues. CDR1 and CDR2 from the germline V gene are LGHDT and YNNKEL (reference sequence). V shed 0 bases and J 5 bases; nucleotides not matched to a gene: 8.

The rearrangement uses TRBV3-1 (or the pseudogene TRBV3-2) and TRBJ1-2; tentatively, D is TRBD1 (5 bases). This CDR3 region has 14 residues. The V gene's germline CDR1 is LGHDT and CDR2 YNNKEL (reference sequence). V lost 8 bases to trimming and J lost 4 bases, with 17 bases between them. The CDR3, as DNA: TGTGCCAGCCTAACCCGCGGGGGAAGCTATGGCTACACCTTC. The encoded protein is CASLTRGGSYGYTF.

This clone appeared once. The rearrangement links TRBV4-2 to TRBJ1-1; D uncertain. The V end lost 1 base, the J end lost 0 bases, and 9 bases lay between the germline ends. The germline V gene has CDR1 LGHNA and CDR2 YNFKEQ. The CDR3 is 15 amino acids. The CDR3 sequence: CASSQGATLNTEAFF. CDR3 DNA sequence: TGTGCCAGCAGCCAAGGGGCCACGCTGAACACTGAAGCTTTCTTT.

V usage is TRBV24-1 and J usage is TRBJ1-1; D remains ambiguous. Germline V CDR1 and CDR2: KGHDR, SFDVKD. The CDR3 has 14 amino acids. Trimming stripped 6 bases from V and 4 bases from J, with 14 bases between. The chain's CDR3 is CATSPGPLPTEAFF. In DNA form, the CDR3 reads TGTGCCACCAGTCCGGGTCCCCTTCCCACTGAAGCTTTCTTT.

This chain joins TRBV4-1 and TRBJ2-7; perhaps TRBD2 as D (6 bases). Germline V CDR1 and CDR2: MGHRA, YSYEKL. CDR3 length: 15 amino acids. Trimming removed 1 base from V and 3 bases from J, with 13 bases in between. CDR3 DNA: TGCGCCAGCAGCCAAGTTCGGGGGACGGTCTACGAGCAGTACTTC. This sequence encodes CASSQVRGTVYEQYF.